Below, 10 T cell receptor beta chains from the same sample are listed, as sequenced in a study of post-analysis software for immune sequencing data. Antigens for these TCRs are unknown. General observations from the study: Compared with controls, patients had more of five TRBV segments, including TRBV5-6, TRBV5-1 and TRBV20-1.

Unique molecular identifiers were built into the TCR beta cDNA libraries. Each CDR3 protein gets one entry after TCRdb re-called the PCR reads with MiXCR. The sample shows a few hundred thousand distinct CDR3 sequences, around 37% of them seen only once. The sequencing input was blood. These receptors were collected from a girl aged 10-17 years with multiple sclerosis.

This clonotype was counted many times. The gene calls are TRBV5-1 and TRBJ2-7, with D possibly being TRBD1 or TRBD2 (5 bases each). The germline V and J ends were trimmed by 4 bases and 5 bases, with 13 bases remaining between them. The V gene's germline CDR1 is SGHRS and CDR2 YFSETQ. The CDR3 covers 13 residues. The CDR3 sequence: CASSHGRGDEQYF. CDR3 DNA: TGCGCCAGCAGCCACGGACGGGGCGACGAGCAGTACTTC.

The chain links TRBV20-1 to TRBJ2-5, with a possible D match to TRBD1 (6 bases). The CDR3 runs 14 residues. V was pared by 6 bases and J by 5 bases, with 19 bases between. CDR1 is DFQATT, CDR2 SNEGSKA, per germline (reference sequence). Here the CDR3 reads CSAQGPPSKETQYF. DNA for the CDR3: TGCAGTGCACAGGGACCCCCGAGCAAGGAGACCCAGTACTTC.

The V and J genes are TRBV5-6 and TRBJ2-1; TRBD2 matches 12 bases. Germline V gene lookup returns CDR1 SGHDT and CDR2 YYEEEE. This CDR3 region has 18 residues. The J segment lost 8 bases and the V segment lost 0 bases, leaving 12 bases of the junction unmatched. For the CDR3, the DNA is TGTGCCAGCAGCTTGGGACTAGCGGGGGAGCCCGTTTGGGATGAGCAGTTCTTC. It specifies CASSLGLAGEPVWDEQFF.

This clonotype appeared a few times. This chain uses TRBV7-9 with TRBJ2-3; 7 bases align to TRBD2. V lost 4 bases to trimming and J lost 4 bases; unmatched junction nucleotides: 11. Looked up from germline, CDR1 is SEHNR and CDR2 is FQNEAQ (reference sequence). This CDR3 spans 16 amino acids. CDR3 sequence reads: CASSSTRSGDADTQYF. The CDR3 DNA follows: TGTGCCAGCAGCTCTACGCGCAGCGGGGACGCAGATACGCAGTATTTT.

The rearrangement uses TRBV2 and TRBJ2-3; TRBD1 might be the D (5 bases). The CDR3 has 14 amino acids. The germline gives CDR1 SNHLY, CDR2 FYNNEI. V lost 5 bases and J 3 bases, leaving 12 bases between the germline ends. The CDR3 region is CASSQWGGTDTQYF. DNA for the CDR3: TGTGCCAGCAGTCAATGGGGCGGAACAGATACGCAGTATTTT.

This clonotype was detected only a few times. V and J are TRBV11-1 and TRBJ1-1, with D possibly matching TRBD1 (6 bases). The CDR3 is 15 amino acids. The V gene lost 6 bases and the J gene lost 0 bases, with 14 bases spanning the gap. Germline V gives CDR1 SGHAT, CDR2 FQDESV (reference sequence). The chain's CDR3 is CASRQGQLMNTEAFF. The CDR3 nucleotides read TGTGCCAGCAGGCAAGGACAGCTCATGAACACTGAAGCTTTCTTT. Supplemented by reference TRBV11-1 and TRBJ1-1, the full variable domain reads EAEVAQSPRYKITEKSQAVAFWCDPISGHATLYWYRQILGQGPELLVQFQDESVVDDSQLPKDRFSAERLKGVDSTLKIQPAELGDSAMYLCASRQGQLMNTEAFFGQGTRLTVV.

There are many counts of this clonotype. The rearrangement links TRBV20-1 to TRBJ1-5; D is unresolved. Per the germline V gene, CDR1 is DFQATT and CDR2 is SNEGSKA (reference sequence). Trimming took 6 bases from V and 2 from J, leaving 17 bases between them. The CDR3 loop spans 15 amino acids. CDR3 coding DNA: TGCAGTGCATCGTCGGGGTTAAGGGGCAATCAGCCCCAGCATTTT. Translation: CSASSGLRGNQPQHF.

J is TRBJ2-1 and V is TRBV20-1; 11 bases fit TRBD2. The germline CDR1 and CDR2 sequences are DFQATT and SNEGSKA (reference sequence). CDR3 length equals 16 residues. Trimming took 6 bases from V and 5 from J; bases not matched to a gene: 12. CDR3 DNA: TGCAGTGCCCGTTGGGCTAGCGGGGGGACCCACAATGAGCAGTTCTTC. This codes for CSARWASGGTHNEQFF.

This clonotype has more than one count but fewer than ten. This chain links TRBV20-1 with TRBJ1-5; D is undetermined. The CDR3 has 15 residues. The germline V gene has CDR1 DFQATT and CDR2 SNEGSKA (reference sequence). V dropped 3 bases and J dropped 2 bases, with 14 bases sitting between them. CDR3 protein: CSASGWFCRNQPQHF. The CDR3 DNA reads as TGCAGTGCTAGCGGTTGGTTCTGCCGCAATCAGCCCCAGCATTTT.

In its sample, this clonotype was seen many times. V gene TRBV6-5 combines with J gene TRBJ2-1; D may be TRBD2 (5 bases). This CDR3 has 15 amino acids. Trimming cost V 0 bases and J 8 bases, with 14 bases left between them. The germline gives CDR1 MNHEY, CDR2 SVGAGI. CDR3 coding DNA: TGTGCCAGCAGTTACTCGGGCGGGCCGGTGGATGAGCAGTTCTTC. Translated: CASSYSGGPVDEQFF.